The clone carrying this TCR beta chain has a single count. Which cohort a participant joined came from the clinical history participants gave. These data are taken from a study of blood T cell repertoires in COVID-19. Across the whole study: Sites in the United States, Italy and Spain provided acute and convalescent COVID-19 samples.

Germline assignment: CDR1 SGHRS and CDR2 YFSETQ. The CDR3 spans 14 residues. The trim removed 4 bases at V and 9 bases at J, leaving 6 bases unmatched. In the original processing: Using reference gene primer amplification, nucleated cell counts were estimated. The assay was immunoSEQ multiplex PCR, and TCRdb's table has in-frame clones only and misses some. For V, J and clone size, that table is used; D and trimming come from the DNA. The data contain about 270,000 clones, more than 80% of them singletons. The clonotype was recovered from a woman in her twenties or thirties with acute COVID-19. The source material was PBMCs or T cells enriched from blood (not recorded which). V usage is TRBV5-1 and J usage is TRBJ2-1; TRBD2 matches 11 bases. In DNA form, the CDR3 reads TGCGCCAGCAGCCTTACTAGCGGGAGCGGTGAGCAGTTCTTC. Protein sequence: CASSLTSGSGEQFF.